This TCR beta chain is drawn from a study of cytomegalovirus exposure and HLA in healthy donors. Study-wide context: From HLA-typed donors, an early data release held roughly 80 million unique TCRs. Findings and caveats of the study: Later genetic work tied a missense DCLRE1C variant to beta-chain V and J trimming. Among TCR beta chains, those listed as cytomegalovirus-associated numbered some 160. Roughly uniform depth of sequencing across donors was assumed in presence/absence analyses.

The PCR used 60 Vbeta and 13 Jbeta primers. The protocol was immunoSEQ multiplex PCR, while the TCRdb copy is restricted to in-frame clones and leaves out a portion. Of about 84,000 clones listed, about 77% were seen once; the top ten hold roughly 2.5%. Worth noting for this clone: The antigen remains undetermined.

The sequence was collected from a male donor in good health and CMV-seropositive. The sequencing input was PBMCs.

CDR3 protein: CATSPGTSGGQETQYF. Written as DNA, the CDR3 is TGTGCCACCAGCCCAGGGACTAGCGGGGGTCAAGAGACCCAGTACTTC. This chain joins TRBV15 and TRBJ2-5; the match to TRBD2 covers 14 bases. CDR1 is LNHNV, CDR2 YYDKDF, per germline (reference sequence). Losses at the gene ends were 5 bases for V and 2 bases for J; bases not matched to a gene: 4. The CDR3 is 16 amino acids.